These T cell receptor beta chains were read from a single sample in a study of CD8 T cells in ankylosing spondylitis. TCRdb passed the 5' RACE reads through MiXCR, listing each CDR3 protein once. The sample has some 130,000 distinct CDR3 sequences, about 7% seen once. Specimen: blood, either unsorted or a sorted T cell fraction (not recorded which). The source of these receptors is a female donor with ankylosing spondylitis or in good health (not recorded which). CDR3s leave out the opening cysteine and the closing phenylalanine or tryptophan. Clone size is given for some rows only: seen once, a few or many times, or a class if the clone is expanded.

V,J,size,CDR3
TRBV30,TRBJ1-4,.,ALQGGYWEKLF
TRBV10-3,TRBJ1-5,many,AISESKLQGASNQPQH
TRBV29-1,TRBJ2-3,many,SVAPVGTDTQY
TRBV24-1,TRBJ1-3,many,ATSDLTRGRGNTIY
TRBV7-9,TRBJ1-1,many,ASSLRTGENTEAF
TRBV11-2,TRBJ2-7,many,ASSSFGQGGAYEQY
TRBV11-2,TRBJ2-3,.,ASSQAERGGTDTQY
TRBV20-1,TRBJ1-1,many,SARTGENTEAF
TRBV4-3,TRBJ2-2,many,ASSRQSNLGELF
TRBV7-9,TRBJ2-1,few,ASSPRPGTSYNEQF
TRBV9,TRBJ1-1,many,ASSVDSSTEAF
TRBV3-1,TRBJ2-7,many,ASSQELASYEQY
TRBV11-1,TRBJ2-1,many,ASSRQNRDNEQF
TRBV12-3/TRBV12-4,TRBJ2-7,many,ASSLTQRGEQY
TRBV12-3/TRBV12-4,TRBJ2-7,many,ASSSRGAHEQY
TRBV29-1,TRBJ1-2,many,SVDRELGGYT
TRBV10-3,TRBJ1-2,many,AISSPGGPRNPNYGYT
TRBV6-5,TRBJ1-5,many,ASSYEVQYQPQH
TRBV20-1,TRBJ2-4,many,SARDRAGLAKNIQY
TRBV7-9,TRBJ1-1,many,ASSQSSFTEAF
TRBV5-1,TRBJ2-5,many,ASGTSSQETQY
TRBV6-2/TRBV6-3,TRBJ2-5,.,ASSSQVAQY
TRBV18,TRBJ1-2,.,TSSPEAGRYGYT
TRBV5-1,TRBJ2-2,many,ASSSGTGELF
TRBV18,TRBJ1-6,few,ASSPGTGFATLH
TRBV5-1,TRBJ2-1,many,ASSATSGGLNEQF
TRBV4-1,TRBJ1-4,.,ASSPYGGGNEKLF
TRBV15,TRBJ2-3,many,ATSREGGGGTDTQY